This paragraph reports one TCR beta chain. The data are from a study of T cell changes during pregnancy in multiple sclerosis. Clones were read by immunoSEQ multiplex PCR, and TCRdb kept only the in-frame ones, dropping some. The sample yields 65,000 to 80,000 clones, 90% to 95% seen once. CDR3 length equals 16 residues. The trim removed 6 bases at V and 1 base at J, leaving 9 bases unmatched. Per germline, CDR1 KGHSH and CDR2 LQKENI. The sequence derives from a female donor with multiple sclerosis, enrolled in a pregnancy study. The chain carries TRBV18 and TRBJ1-5, with 7 bases aligning to TRBD1. Here the sequenced sample was peripheral blood, taken in the first trimester of pregnancy. In DNA form, the CDR3 reads TGTGCCAGCTCCCGCTTCGGACAGGAAAGCAATCAGCCCCAGCATTTT. Translation gives CASSRFGQESNQPQHF.